The TCR beta chain described here comes from a study of blood T cell repertoires in COVID-19. Study information: COVID-19 samples collected from the United States, Italy and Spain covered acute and convalescent phases. Nucleic acid was either cDNA or gDNA, and it came from T cells, B-cell-depleted T cells, or PBMCs.

Seattle enrolled patients during active infection and tracked them longitudinally. With 3 bases clipped from V and 2 bases from J, the junction kept 11 bases outside the gene matches. The CDR3 is 19 residues long. In germline, CDR1 is KGHSH, CDR2 LQKENI. As handled by the study authors: From reference gene primer amplification, estimates of nucleated cell counts were derived. Produced via immunoSEQ multiplex PCR; TCRdb's table is partial and in-frame only. V and J calls and clone size are given by that table; D and trimming were obtained from the DNA. The sample records about 100,000 clones, approximately 92% being singletons.

Sequenced: peripheral blood. The clonotype comes from a woman in her 50s with COVID-19, enrolled during active disease. This chain connects TRBV18 to TRBJ2-1; TRBD2 matches at 12 bases. CDR3 sequence (DNA): TGTGCCAGCTCACCTTCGACTAGCGGGGGCGAGCTACCCTACAATGAGCAGTTCTTC. Protein sequence: CASSPSTSGGELPYNEQFF.